This T cell receptor (beta chain) was sequenced during a study of cytomegalovirus exposure and HLA in healthy donors. Assay: immunoSEQ multiplex PCR; the TCRdb copy retains only in-frame clones and omits some. The sample holds approximately 300,000 clones, 86% seen once. Sequenced sample: PBMCs. This clonotype originated in a woman younger than 35 in good health and CMV-seronegative.

The CDR3 DNA is TGTGCCAGCAGTGAAATAACAGGGGGTTTTTACGCTGAAGCTTTCTTT. Translated: CASSEITGGFYAEAFF. The chain joins TRBV2 to TRBJ1-1; 8 positions agree with TRBD1. The J segment lost 6 bases and the V segment lost 2 bases, leaving 11 bases of the junction unmatched. Germline V CDR1 and CDR2: SNHLY, FYNNEI. This CDR3 spans 16 amino acids.